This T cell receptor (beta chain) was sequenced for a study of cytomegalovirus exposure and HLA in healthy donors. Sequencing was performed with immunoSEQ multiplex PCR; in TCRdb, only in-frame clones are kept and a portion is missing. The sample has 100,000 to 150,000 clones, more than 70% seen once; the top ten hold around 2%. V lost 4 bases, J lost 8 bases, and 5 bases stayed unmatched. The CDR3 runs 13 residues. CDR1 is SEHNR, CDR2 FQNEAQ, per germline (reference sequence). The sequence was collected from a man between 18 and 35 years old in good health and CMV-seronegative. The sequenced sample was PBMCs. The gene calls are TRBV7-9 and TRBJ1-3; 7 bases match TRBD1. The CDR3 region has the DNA TGTGCCAGCAGCTCTACAGGGGTATACACCATATATTTT. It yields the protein CASSSTGVYTIYF.